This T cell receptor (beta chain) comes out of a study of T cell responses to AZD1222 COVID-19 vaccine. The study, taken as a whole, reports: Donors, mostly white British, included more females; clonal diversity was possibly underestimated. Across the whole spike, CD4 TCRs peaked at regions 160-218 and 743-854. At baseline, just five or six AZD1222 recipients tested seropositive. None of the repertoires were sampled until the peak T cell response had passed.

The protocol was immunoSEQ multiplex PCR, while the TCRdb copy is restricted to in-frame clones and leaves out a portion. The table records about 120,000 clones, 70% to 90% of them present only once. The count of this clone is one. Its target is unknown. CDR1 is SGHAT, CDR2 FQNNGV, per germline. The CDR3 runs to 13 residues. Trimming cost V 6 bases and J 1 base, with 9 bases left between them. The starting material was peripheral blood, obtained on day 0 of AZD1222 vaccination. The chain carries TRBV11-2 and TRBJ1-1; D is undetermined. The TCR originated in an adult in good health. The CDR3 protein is CASRLQPNTEAFF. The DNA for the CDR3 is TGTGCCAGCAGGTTACAACCGAACACTGAAGCTTTCTTT.